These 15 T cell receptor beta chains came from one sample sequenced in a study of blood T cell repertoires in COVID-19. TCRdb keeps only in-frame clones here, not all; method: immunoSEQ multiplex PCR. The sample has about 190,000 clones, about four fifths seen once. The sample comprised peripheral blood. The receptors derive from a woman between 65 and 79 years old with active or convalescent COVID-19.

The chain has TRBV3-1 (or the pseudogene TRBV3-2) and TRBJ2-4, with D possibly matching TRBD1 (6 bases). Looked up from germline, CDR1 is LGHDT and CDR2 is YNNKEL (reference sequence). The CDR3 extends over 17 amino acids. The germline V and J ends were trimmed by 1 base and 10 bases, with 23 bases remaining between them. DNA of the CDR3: TGTGCCAGCAGCCAAGGGGGAGTCGTACGACAGGCACGGATTCAGTACTTC. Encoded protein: CASSQGGVVRQARIQYF.

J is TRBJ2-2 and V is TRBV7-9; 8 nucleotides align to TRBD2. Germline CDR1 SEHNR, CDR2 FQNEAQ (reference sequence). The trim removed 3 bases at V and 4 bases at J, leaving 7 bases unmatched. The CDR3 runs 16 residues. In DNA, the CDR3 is TGTGCCAGCAGCTTCTCTAGCGGGTTTTTCACCGGGGAGCTGTTTTTT. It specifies CASSFSSGFFTGELFF.

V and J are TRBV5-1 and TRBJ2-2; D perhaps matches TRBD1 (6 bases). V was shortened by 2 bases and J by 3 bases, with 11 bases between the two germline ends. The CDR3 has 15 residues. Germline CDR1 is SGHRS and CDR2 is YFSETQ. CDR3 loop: CASSFTGQDTGELFF. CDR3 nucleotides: TGCGCCAGCAGCTTCACAGGGCAGGACACCGGGGAGCTGTTTTTT.

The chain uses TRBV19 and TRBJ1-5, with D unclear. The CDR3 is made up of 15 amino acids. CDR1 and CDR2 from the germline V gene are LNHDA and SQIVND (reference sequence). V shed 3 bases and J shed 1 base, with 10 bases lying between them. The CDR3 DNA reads TGTGCCAGTAGTATGGTGGCAGGCAGCAATCAGCCCCAGCATTTT. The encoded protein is CASSMVAGSNQPQHF.

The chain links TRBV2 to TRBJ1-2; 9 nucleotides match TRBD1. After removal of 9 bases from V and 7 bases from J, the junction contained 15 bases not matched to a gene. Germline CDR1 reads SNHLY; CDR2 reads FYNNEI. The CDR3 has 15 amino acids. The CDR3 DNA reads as TGTGCCAGTGACAGACTCACCGGGACAGGGTCTGGCTACACCTTC. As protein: CASDRLTGTGSGYTF. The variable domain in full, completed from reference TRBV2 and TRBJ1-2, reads EPEVTQTPSHQVTQMGQEVILRCVPISNHLYFYWYRQILGQKVEFLVSFYNNEISEKSEIFDDQFSVERPDGSNFTLKIRSTKLEDSAMYFCASDRLTGTGSGYTFGSGTRLTVV.

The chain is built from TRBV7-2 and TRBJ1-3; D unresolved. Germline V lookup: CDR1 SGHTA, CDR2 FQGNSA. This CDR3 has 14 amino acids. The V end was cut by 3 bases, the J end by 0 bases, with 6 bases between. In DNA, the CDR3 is TGTGCCAGCAGCTTTAGAGACTCTGGAAACACCATATATTTT. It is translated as CASSFRDSGNTIYF.

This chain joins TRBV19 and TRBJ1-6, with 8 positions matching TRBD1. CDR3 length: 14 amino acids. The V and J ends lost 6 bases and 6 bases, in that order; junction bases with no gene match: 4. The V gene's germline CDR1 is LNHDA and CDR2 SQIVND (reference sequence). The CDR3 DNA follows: TGTGCCAGTAGAGACAGGGGAAGTAATTCACCCCTCCACTTT. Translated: CASRDRGSNSPLHF.

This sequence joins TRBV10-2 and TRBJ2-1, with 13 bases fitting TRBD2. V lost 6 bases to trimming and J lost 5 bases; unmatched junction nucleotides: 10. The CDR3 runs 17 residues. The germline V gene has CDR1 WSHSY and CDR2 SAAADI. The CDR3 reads CASRNKTSGRENNEQFF. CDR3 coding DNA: TGCGCCAGCAGAAATAAAACTAGCGGGAGGGAGAACAATGAGCAGTTCTTC.

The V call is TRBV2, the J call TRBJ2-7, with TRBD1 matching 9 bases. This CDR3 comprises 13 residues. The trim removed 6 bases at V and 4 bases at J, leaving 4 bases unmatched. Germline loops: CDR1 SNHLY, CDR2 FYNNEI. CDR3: CASRDRGSYEQYF. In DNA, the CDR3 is TGTGCCAGCAGGGACAGGGGTTCTTACGAGCAGTACTTC.

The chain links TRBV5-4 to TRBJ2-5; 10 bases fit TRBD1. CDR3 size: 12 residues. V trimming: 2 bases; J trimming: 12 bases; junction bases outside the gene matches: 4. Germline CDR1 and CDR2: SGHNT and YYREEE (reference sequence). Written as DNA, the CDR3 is TGTGCCAGCAGCTTCGGGACAGGGGAAAAGTACTTC. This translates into CASSFGTGEKYF.

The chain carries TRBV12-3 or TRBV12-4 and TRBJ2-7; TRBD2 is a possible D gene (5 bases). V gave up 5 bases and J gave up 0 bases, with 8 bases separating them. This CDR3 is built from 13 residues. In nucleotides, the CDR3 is TGTGCCAGCAGTCTGGAGGTCTCCTACGAGCAGTACTTC. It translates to CASSLEVSYEQYF.

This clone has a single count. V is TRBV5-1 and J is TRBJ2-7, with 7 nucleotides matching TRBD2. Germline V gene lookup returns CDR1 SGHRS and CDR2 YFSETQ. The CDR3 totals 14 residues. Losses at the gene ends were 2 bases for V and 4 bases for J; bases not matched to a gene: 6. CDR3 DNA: TGCGCCAGCAGCTTAATAGCGGGTGGGTACGAGCAGTACTTC. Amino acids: CASSLIAGGYEQYF.

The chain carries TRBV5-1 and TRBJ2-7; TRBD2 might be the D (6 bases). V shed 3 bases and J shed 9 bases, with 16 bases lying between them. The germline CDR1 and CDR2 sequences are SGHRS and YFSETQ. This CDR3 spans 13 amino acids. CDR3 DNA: TGCGCCAGCAGCTCTCTCTCCCCCGGGGGGCAGTACTTC. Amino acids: CASSSLSPGGQYF.

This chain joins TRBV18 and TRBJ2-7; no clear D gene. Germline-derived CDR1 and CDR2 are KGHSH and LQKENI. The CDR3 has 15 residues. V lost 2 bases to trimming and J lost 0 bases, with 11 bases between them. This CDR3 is CASSPRLADSYEQYF. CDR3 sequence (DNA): TGTGCCAGCTCACCAAGGTTAGCAGACTCCTACGAGCAGTACTTC.

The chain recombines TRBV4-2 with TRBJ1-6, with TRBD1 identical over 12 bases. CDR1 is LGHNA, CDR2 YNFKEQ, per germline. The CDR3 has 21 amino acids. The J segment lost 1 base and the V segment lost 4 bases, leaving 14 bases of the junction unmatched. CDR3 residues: CASSRAAVGQGAGSYNSPLHF. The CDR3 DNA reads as TGTGCCAGCAGCCGGGCGGCGGTGGGACAGGGGGCAGGGTCCTATAATTCACCCCTCCACTTT.